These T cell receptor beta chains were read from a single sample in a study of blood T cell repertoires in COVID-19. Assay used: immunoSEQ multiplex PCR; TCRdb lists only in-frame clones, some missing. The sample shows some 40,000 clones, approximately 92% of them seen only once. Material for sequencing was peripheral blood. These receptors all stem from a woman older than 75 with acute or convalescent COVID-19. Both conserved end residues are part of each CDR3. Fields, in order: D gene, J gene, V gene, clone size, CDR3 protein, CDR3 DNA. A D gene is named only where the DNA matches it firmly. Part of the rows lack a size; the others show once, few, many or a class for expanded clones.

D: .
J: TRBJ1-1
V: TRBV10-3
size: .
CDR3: CAISGGGLNTEAFF
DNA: TGTGCCATCAGTGGCGGGGGGCTAAACACTGAAGCTTTCTTT

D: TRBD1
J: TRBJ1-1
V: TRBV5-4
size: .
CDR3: CASSGPDRGRTEAFF
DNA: TGTGCCAGCAGCGGGCCAGACAGGGGGCGGACTGAAGCTTTCTTT

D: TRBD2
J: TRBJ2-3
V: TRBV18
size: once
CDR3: CASSPLSSGGDSTDTQYF
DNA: TGTGCCAGCTCACCCTTATCTAGCGGGGGGGACTCCACAGATACGCAGTATTTT

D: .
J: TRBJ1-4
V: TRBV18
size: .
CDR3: CASSLNQGTTNEKLFF
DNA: TGTGCCAGCTCTCTGAATCAGGGGACAACTAATGAAAAACTGTTTTTT

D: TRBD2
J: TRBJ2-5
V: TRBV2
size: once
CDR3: CASSPYGGAGETQYF
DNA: TGTGCCAGCAGTCCCTACGGGGGGGCCGGCGAGACCCAGTACTTC

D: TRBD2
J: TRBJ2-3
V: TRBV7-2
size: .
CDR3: CASSPAGLARTTDTQYF
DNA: TGTGCCAGCAGCCCAGCGGGACTAGCTAGGACCACAGATACGCAGTATTTT

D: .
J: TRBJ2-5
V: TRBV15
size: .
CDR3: CATSLQETQYF
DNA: TGTGCCACCAGCTTACAAGAGACCCAGTACTTC

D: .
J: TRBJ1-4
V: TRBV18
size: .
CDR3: CASHQQGPTNEKLFF
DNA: TGTGCCAGCCATCAGCAGGGTCCAACTAATGAAAAACTGTTTTTT

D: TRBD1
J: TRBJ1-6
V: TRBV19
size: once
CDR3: CASKQDRATISPLHF
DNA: TGTGCCAGTAAGCAGGACAGGGCAACGATTTCACCCCTCCACTTT

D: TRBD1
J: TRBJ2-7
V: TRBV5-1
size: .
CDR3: CASSTGGSPSYEQYF
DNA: TGCGCCAGCAGCACAGGGGGAAGCCCTTCCTACGAGCAGTACTTC

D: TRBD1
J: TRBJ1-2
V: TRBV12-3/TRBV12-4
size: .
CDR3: CASSLLGQGGYTF
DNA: TGTGCCAGCAGTTTATTAGGACAGGGTGGCTACACCTTC

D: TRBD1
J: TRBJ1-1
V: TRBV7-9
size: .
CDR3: CASSLGLTGGQTEAFF
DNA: TGTGCCAGCAGCTTAGGGCTGACAGGGGGCCAAACTGAAGCTTTCTTT

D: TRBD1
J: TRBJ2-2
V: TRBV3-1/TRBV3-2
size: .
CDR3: CASSLHGTGDTGELFF
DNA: TGTGCCAGCAGCCTCCACGGGACAGGGGACACCGGGGAGCTGTTTTTT

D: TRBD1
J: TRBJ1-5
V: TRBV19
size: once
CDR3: CASSIDLGQGFNQPQHF
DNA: TGTGCCAGTAGTATAGACCTGGGACAGGGCTTCAATCAGCCCCAGCATTTT

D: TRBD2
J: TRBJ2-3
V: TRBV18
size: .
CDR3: CASSPLAGGQSDTQYF
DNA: TGTGCCAGCTCACCCCTAGCGGGGGGGCAATCAGATACGCAGTATTTT

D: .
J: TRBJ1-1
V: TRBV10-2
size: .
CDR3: CASSEGDYTEAFF
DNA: TGCGCCAGCAGTGAAGGGGACTACACTGAAGCTTTCTTT

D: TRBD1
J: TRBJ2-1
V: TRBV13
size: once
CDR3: CASSRDRGNEQFF
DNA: TGTGCCAGCAGCCGTGACAGGGGGAATGAGCAGTTCTTC

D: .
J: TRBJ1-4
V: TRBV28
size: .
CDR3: CASSFGGTNEKLFF
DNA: TGTGCCAGCAGTTTCGGTGGTACTAATGAAAAACTGTTTTTT

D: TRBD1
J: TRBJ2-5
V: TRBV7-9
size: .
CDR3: CASSSGDRGLGETQYF
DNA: TGTGCCAGCAGCTCGGGGGACAGGGGGCTCGGTGAGACCCAGTACTTC

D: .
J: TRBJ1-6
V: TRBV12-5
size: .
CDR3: CASTGREDSPLHF
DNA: TGTGCTAGTACCGGCAGGGAAGATTCACCCCTCCACTTT

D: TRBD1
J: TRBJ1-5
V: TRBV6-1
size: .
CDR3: CASSTGGASNQPQHF
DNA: TGTGCCAGCAGCACAGGGGGCGCAAGCAATCAGCCCCAGCATTTT

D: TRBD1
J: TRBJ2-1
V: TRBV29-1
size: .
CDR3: CSATPLTGANYNEQFF
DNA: TGCAGCGCTACCCCTCTGACAGGGGCGAACTACAATGAGCAGTTCTTC

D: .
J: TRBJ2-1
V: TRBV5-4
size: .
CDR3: CASSLDWSSYNEQFF
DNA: TGTGCCAGCAGCTTGGACTGGAGCTCCTACAATGAGCAGTTCTTC

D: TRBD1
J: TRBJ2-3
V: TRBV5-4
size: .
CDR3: CASSTGQGESTDTQYF
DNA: TGTGCCAGCAGCACAGGACAGGGGGAAAGCACAGATACGCAGTATTTT

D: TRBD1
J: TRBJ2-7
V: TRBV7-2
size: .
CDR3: CASSLVSGGFSYEQYF
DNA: TGTGCCAGCAGCTTAGTGTCAGGGGGTTTCTCCTACGAGCAGTACTTC

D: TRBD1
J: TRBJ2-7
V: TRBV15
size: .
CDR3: CATSGRATGTGIHEQYF
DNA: TGTGCCACCAGCGGGCGAGCTACCGGGACAGGGATCCACGAGCAGTACTTC

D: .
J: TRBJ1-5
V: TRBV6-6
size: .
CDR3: CASSRGFDSNQPQHF
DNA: TGTGCCAGCAGTAGGGGATTTGATAGCAATCAGCCCCAGCATTTT

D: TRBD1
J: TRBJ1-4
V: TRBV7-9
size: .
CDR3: CASSLGRTGGVNEKLFF
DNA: TGTGCCAGCAGCTTAGGCCGGACAGGGGGAGTTAATGAAAAACTGTTTTTT

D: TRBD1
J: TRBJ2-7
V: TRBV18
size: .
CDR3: CASSTGQSSYEQYF
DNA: TGTGCCAGCTCAACGGGACAGAGCTCCTACGAGCAGTACTTC

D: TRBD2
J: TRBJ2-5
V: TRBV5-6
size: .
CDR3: CASSTGLVQETQYF
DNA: TGTGCCAGCAGCACCGGACTAGTCCAAGAGACCCAGTACTTC

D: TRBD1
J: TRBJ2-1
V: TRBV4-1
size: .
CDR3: CASSQRQGNYNEQFF
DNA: TGCGCCAGCAGCCAACGACAGGGCAACTACAATGAGCAGTTCTTC

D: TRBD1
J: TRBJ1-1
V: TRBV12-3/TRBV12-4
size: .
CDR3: CASSWDRNTEAFF
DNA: TGTGCCAGCAGTTGGGACAGGAACACTGAAGCTTTCTTT

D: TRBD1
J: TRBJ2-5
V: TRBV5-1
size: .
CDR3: CASSQGQVKETQYF
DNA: TGCGCCAGCAGTCAGGGACAGGTGAAAGAGACCCAGTACTTC

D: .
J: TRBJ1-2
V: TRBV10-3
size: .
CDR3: CAISAQGVGYTF
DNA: TGTGCCATCAGTGCACAGGGCGTTGGCTACACCTTC

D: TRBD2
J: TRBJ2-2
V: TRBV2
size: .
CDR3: CASRRLAGDTGELFF
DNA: TGTGCCAGCAGGAGACTAGCGGGGGACACCGGGGAGCTGTTTTTT

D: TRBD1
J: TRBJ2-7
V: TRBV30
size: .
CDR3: CAWSPTYPGTGKTYEQYF
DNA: TGTGCCTGGAGTCCCACCTACCCCGGGACAGGGAAAACCTACGAGCAGTACTTC

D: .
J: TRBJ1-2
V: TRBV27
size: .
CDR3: CASMRGGSQGLSYGYTF
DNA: TGTGCCAGCATGAGGGGGGGTTCACAGGGATTGTCCTATGGCTACACCTTC

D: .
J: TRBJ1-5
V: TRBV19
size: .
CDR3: CASSIETGFQPQHF
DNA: TGTGCCAGTAGTATCGAAACAGGGTTTCAGCCCCAGCATTTT

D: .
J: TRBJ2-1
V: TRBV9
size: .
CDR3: CASRSGSSSYNEQFF
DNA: TGTGCCAGCAGATCCGGGTCGAGCTCCTACAATGAGCAGTTCTTC

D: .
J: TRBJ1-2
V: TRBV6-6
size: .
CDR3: CASSRTFTGQPNYGYTF
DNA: TGTGCCAGCAGCCGAACCTTTACGGGACAACCTAACTATGGCTACACCTTC

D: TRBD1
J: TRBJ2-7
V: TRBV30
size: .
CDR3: CAWSRGQGYEQYF
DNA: TGTGCCTGGAGTCGGGGACAGGGCTACGAGCAGTACTTC

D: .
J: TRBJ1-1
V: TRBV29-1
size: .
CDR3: CSVRRGNTEAFF
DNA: TGCAGCGTACGACGGGGGAACACTGAAGCTTTCTTT

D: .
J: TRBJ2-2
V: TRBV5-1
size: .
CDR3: CASSVQGTGELFF
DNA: TGCGCCAGCAGCGTACAGGGAACCGGGGAGCTGTTTTTT

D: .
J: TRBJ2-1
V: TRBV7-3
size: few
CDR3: CASSLGGLVNGNEQFF
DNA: TGTGCCAGCAGCTTAGGGGGGTTGGTTAATGGCAATGAGCAGTTCTTC

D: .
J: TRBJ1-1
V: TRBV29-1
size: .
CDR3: CTYRDTNTEAFF
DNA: TGCACCTACAGGGACACGAACACTGAAGCTTTCTTT

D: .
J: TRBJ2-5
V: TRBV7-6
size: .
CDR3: CASSTDLGRDQETQYF
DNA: TGTGCCAGCAGCACAGACTTGGGGCGAGACCAAGAGACCCAGTACTTC

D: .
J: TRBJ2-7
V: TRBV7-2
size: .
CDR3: CASSSEGVRSYEQYF
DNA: TGTGCCAGCAGCTCCGAGGGAGTTCGGTCCTACGAGCAGTACTTC

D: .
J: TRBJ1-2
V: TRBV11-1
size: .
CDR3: CASSLDRVWNYGYTF
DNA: TGTGCCAGCAGCTTAGATCGGGTATGGAACTATGGCTACACCTTC

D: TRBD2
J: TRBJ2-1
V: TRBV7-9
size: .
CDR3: CASSHELAGGPSEQFF
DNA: TGTGCCAGCAGCCATGAATTAGCGGGGGGGCCCAGTGAGCAGTTCTTC

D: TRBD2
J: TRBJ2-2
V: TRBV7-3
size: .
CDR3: CASSPLLAGGLTGELFF
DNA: TGTGCCAGCAGCCCCCTACTAGCGGGGGGGCTCACCGGGGAGCTGTTTTTT

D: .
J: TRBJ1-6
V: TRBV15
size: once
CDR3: CATSRDGGIYSPLHF
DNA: TGTGCCACCAGCAGAGATGGGGGGATCTATTCACCCCTCCACTTT

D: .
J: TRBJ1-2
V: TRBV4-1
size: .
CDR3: CASSQTRHDGYTF
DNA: TGCGCCAGCAGCCAAACCCGACATGATGGCTACACCTTC

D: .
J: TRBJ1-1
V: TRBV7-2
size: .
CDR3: CASSWPGALNTEAFF
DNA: TGTGCCAGCAGCTGGCCAGGGGCGTTGAACACTGAAGCTTTCTTT

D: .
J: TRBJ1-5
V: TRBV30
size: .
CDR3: CAWSQAYYSNQPQHF
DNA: TGTGCCTGGAGTCAGGCGTATTATAGCAATCAGCCCCAGCATTTT

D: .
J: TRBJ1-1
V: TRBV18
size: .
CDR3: CASSPSLVNTEAFF
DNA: TGTGCCAGCTCACCCTCCCTAGTGAACACTGAAGCTTTCTTT

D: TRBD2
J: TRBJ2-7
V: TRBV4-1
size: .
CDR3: CASSQDSGSGSYEQYF
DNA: TGCGCCAGCAGCCAAGATTCGGGTAGCGGGAGCTACGAGCAGTACTTC

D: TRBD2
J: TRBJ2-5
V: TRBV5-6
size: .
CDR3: CASSLVSTSGETQYF
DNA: TGTGCCAGCAGCTTAGTTTCTACTAGCGGAGAGACCCAGTACTTC

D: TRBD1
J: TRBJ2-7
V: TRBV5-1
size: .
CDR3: CASSTGTGGAWEQYF
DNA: TGCGCCAGCAGCACGGGGACAGGGGGCGCGTGGGAGCAGTACTTC